This T cell receptor (beta chain) was obtained from a study of T-cell memory formation after mild COVID-19. Study-level background: TCR clusters were mostly confined to one donor each. Whole-study results and caveats: CD8+ contracting clones occupied EMRA, while CD4+ ones occupied mainly CM and EM. Contracting clones, day 15 to 85, had balanced CD4/CD8, and later expanders favored CD4+.

This clonotype has only a few counts. What it binds is not known. Amplification by 5'RACE using constant-segment primers produced TCR alpha and TCR beta cDNA libraries that carried sample barcodes and UMIs. TCRdb re-called the 5' RACE reads through MiXCR, storing one row per CDR3 protein. The sample records 470,000 or so distinct CDR3 sequences, around 27% being singletons. With 3 bases clipped from V and 5 bases from J, the junction kept 7 bases outside the gene matches. This CDR3 is built from 14 residues. In germline, CDR1 is SGHRS, CDR2 YFSETQ. The sample taken for sequencing was PBMCs or a T cell subset sorted from them (not recorded which). The chain couples TRBV5-1 to TRBJ2-5, with 7 bases lining up with TRBD1. This TCR came from an adult woman who had mild COVID-19 (a few samples of this study predate the infection). Cell type and time point are not known. The CDR3 nucleotides are TGCGCCAGCAGCTCCGGGACAGCGCTCGAGACCCAGTACTTC. Translation: CASSSGTALETQYF.